This is a list of T cell receptor beta chains from one sample in a study of T-cell memory formation after mild COVID-19. TCRdb used MiXCR to reprocess the 5' RACE reads, holding one entry per CDR3 protein. The sample contains under 450,000 distinct CDR3 sequences, 20% to 25% of which appear only once. The sample comprised PBMCs or a T cell subset sorted from them (not recorded which). These TCRs come from a young man who had mild COVID-19 (a few samples of this study predate the infection). Cell type and time point are not known. CDR3s include the opening cysteine and the closing phenylalanine or tryptophan. D genes are given only for firm matches. Size tells how often a clone was seen (once, few, many) or the class of an expanded clone, and some rows leave it out.

j_call,v_call,clone_size,d_call,cdr3_aa,cdr3_nt
TRBJ1-2,TRBV4-1,NA,NA,CASSPSPPTASLGYTF,TGCGCCAGCAGCCCGTCTCCCCCGACAGCGTCTCTTGGCTACACCTTC
TRBJ1-3,TRBV9,NA,NA,CASSVLDSFSGNTIYF,TGTGCCAGCAGCGTCCTAGACAGTTTTTCTGGAAACACCATATATTTT
TRBJ2-1,TRBV4-1,NA,NA,CASSHAGTTLYNEQFF,TGCGCCAGCAGCCATGCCGGGACAACCCTATACAATGAGCAGTTCTTC
TRBJ2-3,TRBV2,once,NA,CASRSPNQYF,TGTGCCAGCAGGTCTCCCAATCAGTATTTT
TRBJ1-5,TRBV19,NA,TRBD1,CASRPPGQGGNQPQHF,TGTGCCAGTAGGCCTCCGGGACAGGGAGGCAATCAGCCCCAGCATTTT
TRBJ1-2,TRBV5-1,few,NA,CASRVLQGANYGYTF,TGCGCCAGCAGGGTATTACAGGGCGCTAACTATGGCTACACCTTC
TRBJ1-5,TRBV5-1,many,TRBD1,CASSPMGQGQPQHF,TGCGCCAGCAGCCCAATGGGACAGGGCCAGCCCCAGCATTTT
TRBJ1-2,TRBV25-1,NA,NA,CASSEGRVTGYTF,TGTGCCAGCAGTGAGGGCAGGGTGACTGGCTACACCTTC
TRBJ1-5,TRBV7-2,few,NA,CASSLDVGRNQPQHF,TGTGCCAGCAGCTTAGATGTGGGTCGCAATCAGCCCCAGCATTTT
TRBJ1-1,TRBV5-1,NA,TRBD1,CASRDRGTYTEAFF,TGCGCCAGCAGGGACAGGGGGACCTACACTGAAGCTTTCTTT
TRBJ1-1,TRBV7-2,few,NA,CASSLVFGNTEAFF,TGTGCCAGCAGCTTAGTTTTTGGGAACACTGAAGCTTTCTTT
TRBJ2-2,TRBV25-1,once,NA,CASSGRSETGELFF,TGTGCCAGCAGTGGCCGTAGTGAGACCGGGGAGCTGTTTTTT
TRBJ2-7,TRBV6-1,few,NA,CASSRTAYEQYF,TGTGCCAGCAGTAGGACCGCCTACGAGCAGTACTTC
TRBJ2-1,TRBV28,NA,NA,CASSLVSTDNEQFF,TGTGCCAGCAGTTTGGTCTCGACCGACAATGAGCAGTTCTTC
TRBJ2-2,TRBV12-3/TRBV12-4,NA,NA,CASSPRRRGRSGELFF,TGTGCCAGCAGCCCACGGAGGAGGGGGCGATCCGGGGAGCTGTTTTTT
TRBJ1-5,TRBV7-2,NA,TRBD1,CASSYSGQSSSSNQPQHF,TGTGCCAGCAGCTACTCGGGACAGAGCTCTTCTAGCAATCAGCCCCAGCATTTT
TRBJ2-3,TRBV29-1,NA,NA,CSVGFQGTDTQYF,TGCAGCGTTGGGTTCCAGGGGACAGATACGCAGTATTTT
TRBJ2-1,TRBV5-1,NA,TRBD1,CASSSAGQVYNEQFF,TGCGCCAGCAGCTCGGCTGGACAGGTCTACAATGAGCAGTTCTTC
TRBJ1-6,TRBV6-6,few,NA,CASEGENNSPLHF,TGTGCCAGTGAAGGGGAAAATAATTCACCCCTCCACTTT
TRBJ1-1,TRBV4-1,few,NA,CASSQARLMNTEAFF,TGCGCCAGCAGCCAAGCCAGGTTAATGAACACTGAAGCTTTCTTT
TRBJ2-5,TRBV9,NA,TRBD2,CASSVEGTSGGVTQYF,TGTGCCAGCAGCGTAGAGGGGACTAGCGGGGGGGTGACCCAGTACTTC
TRBJ2-5,TRBV29-1,few,NA,CSVAGLQETQYF,TGCAGCGTTGCGGGACTGCAAGAGACCCAGTACTTC
TRBJ1-2,TRBV5-1,NA,NA,CASSLAMGVPNYGYTF,TGCGCCAGCAGCTTGGCCATGGGGGTTCCTAACTATGGCTACACCTTC
TRBJ2-5,TRBV5-1,NA,NA,CASSRRAGNQETQYF,TGCGCCAGCAGCCGGAGGGCGGGCAACCAAGAGACCCAGTACTTC